These 22 T cell receptor beta chains originate from one sample sequenced in a study of cytomegalovirus exposure and HLA in healthy donors. The PCR contained 60 Vbeta and 13 Jbeta primers. The protocol was immunoSEQ multiplex PCR, while the TCRdb copy is restricted to in-frame clones and leaves out a portion. Its table lists about 140,000 clones. What was sequenced was PBMCs. These receptors were obtained from a woman younger than 30 in good health and CMV-seronegative.

The genes are TRBV13 and TRBJ2-5, with a possible D match to TRBD2 (7 bases). Germline V gene sequence: CDR1 PRHDT, CDR2 FYEKMQ (reference sequence). V was clipped by 4 bases and J by 4 bases, with 19 bases between them. This CDR3 has 16 residues. CDR3 in amino acids: CASSSPGGPGGETQYF. The CDR3 DNA sequence: TGTGCCAGCAGCTCCCCCGGGGGGCCGGGAGGAGAGACCCAGTACTTC.

The genes are TRBV7-9 and TRBJ2-1; TRBD2 matches 9 bases. The length of the CDR3 is 17 residues. Germline V gene sequence: CDR1 SEHNR, CDR2 FQNEAQ (reference sequence). V shed 5 bases and J 4 bases; nucleotides not matched to a gene: 12. The CDR3 reads CASSQPETLAGYNEQFF. CDR3 DNA: TGTGCCAGCAGCCAGCCCGAGACGCTAGCGGGGTACAATGAGCAGTTCTTC.

The gene calls are TRBV2 and TRBJ1-1; TRBD1 might be the D (5 bases). Looked up from germline, CDR1 is SNHLY and CDR2 is FYNNEI. This CDR3 spans 12 amino acids. The V end lost 6 bases, the J end lost 7 bases, and 12 bases lay between the germline ends. Written as DNA, the CDR3 is TGTGCCAGCAGGGCGGGACCGCTTGAAGCTTTCTTT. Protein product: CASRAGPLEAFF.

The V and J genes are TRBV15 and TRBJ1-5, with 12 bases aligning to TRBD1. V lost 3 bases to trimming and J lost 5 bases; unmatched junction nucleotides: 8. Germline CDR1 and CDR2: LNHNV and YYDKDF (reference sequence). The CDR3 length is 17 residues. CDR3 sequence: CATSSPRDRGLHQPQHF. As DNA, the CDR3 is TGTGCCACCAGCAGTCCCCGGGACAGGGGGCTGCATCAGCCCCAGCATTTT.

The genes are TRBV10-3 and TRBJ2-1, with TRBD1 identical over 8 bases. J lost 5 bases, V lost 3 bases, and 9 bases had no gene match. The germline CDR1 and CDR2 sequences are ENHRY and SYGVKD. This CDR3 has 16 residues. The CDR3 is CAISDDAGGKDNEQFF. As DNA, the CDR3 is TGTGCCATCAGTGATGACGCAGGGGGCAAGGACAATGAGCAGTTCTTC.

The chain couples TRBV29-1 to TRBJ2-1; 7 bases fit TRBD2. V was pared by 4 bases and J by 0 bases, with 9 bases of the junction left unmatched. The CDR3 is made up of 16 amino acids. Germline CDR1 is SQVTM and CDR2 is ANQGSEA. The CDR3 nucleotides are TGCAGCGTTGCCGGCCTAGCGGAAAACTCCTACAATGAGCAGTTCTTC. It specifies CSVAGLAENSYNEQFF.

The gene calls are TRBV10-3 and TRBJ2-7, with 12 bases aligning to TRBD2. This CDR3 spans 16 amino acids. V lost 3 bases to trimming and J lost 7 bases; unmatched junction nucleotides: 10. Germline loops: CDR1 ENHRY, CDR2 SYGVKD. The CDR3 spells CAISDSGTSGPPEQYF. In nucleotides, the CDR3 is TGTGCCATCAGTGACTCCGGGACTAGCGGGCCCCCGGAGCAGTACTTC.

The V and J genes are TRBV11-2 and TRBJ2-1, with unresolved D. Germline V gene sequence: CDR1 SGHAT, CDR2 FQNNGV. The CDR3 extends over 15 amino acids. The V end was cut by 5 bases, the J end by 5 bases, with 16 bases between. CDR3 in DNA: TGTGCCAGCAGCCTCCCCATGACATCGGACAATGAGCAGTTCTTC. Translating gives CASSLPMTSDNEQFF.

V gene TRBV2 combines with J gene TRBJ2-3; the match to TRBD2 covers 12 bases. V was pared by 6 bases and J by 4 bases, with 5 bases of the junction left unmatched. Germline values: CDR1 SNHLY, CDR2 FYNNEI. The CDR3 has 15 residues. CDR3 sequence reads: CASRLTSGRADTQYF. CDR3 nucleotide sequence: TGTGCCAGCAGACTGACTAGCGGGAGAGCAGATACGCAGTATTTT.

This sequence joins TRBV19 and TRBJ2-7, with 9 bases aligning to TRBD1. Germline V gives CDR1 LNHDA, CDR2 SQIVND (reference sequence). J was trimmed by 0 bases and V by 6 bases; bases with no gene match: 9. The length of the CDR3 is 16 residues. The DNA for the CDR3 is TGTGCCAGTAGGAGATTTGGGACAGGGACCTCCTACGAGCAGTACTTC. This translates into CASRRFGTGTSYEQYF.

The V and J genes are TRBV5-6 and TRBJ2-1; TRBD2 matches at 7 bases. Unmatched junction bases numbered 0, after V lost 0 bases and J lost 0 bases. The length of the CDR3 is 15 residues. Per the germline V gene, CDR1 is SGHDT and CDR2 is YYEEEE. The chain's CDR3 is CASSLGGSSYNEQFF. The CDR3 DNA reads TGTGCCAGCAGCTTGGGCGGGAGCTCCTACAATGAGCAGTTCTTC.

This sequence joins TRBV9 and TRBJ1-1; D possibly corresponds to TRBD1 (6 bases). Trimming shortened V by 5 bases and J by 4 bases, and 18 bases separated the two germline ends. This CDR3 has 15 amino acids. Germline V gene lookup returns CDR1 SGDLS and CDR2 YYNGEE. CDR3: CASSLAGGRGTEAFF. The CDR3 DNA sequence: TGTGCCAGCAGTCTGGCGGGGGGCAGGGGCACTGAAGCTTTCTTT.

The V and J genes are TRBV4-1 and TRBJ2-2; TRBD2 aligns across 8 bases. The germline CDR1 and CDR2 sequences are MGHRA and YSYEKL. The CDR3 extends over 18 amino acids. With V trimmed by 1 base and J by 4 bases, 11 bases remained unmatched. The CDR3 loop is CASSQVYRAGAPTGELFF. CDR3 in DNA: TGCGCCAGCAGCCAAGTATATCGAGCGGGAGCCCCCACCGGGGAGCTGTTTTTT.

The rearrangement uses TRBV7-6 and TRBJ1-2; no firm D call. CDR1 and CDR2 (germline): SGHVS, FNYEAQ. The CDR3 has 11 amino acids. Trimming shortened V by 4 bases and J by 8 bases, and 8 bases separated the two germline ends. For the CDR3, the DNA is TGTGCCAGCAGCTCCGGAGACGGCTACACCTTC. The encoded protein is CASSSGDGYTF.

CDR3 bases: TGTGCCAGCAGCTTTAGGGGGTACGGAAACACCATATATTTT. It codes for CASSFRGYGNTIYF. The V gene is TRBV5-5, the J gene TRBJ1-3; D may be TRBD1 (6 bases). The CDR3 spans 14 residues. The germline V gene encodes CDR1 SGHKS and CDR2 YYEKEE (reference sequence). V gave up 2 bases and J gave up 4 bases, with 10 bases separating them. The entire variable domain, with the rest obtained from reference TRBV5-5 and TRBJ1-3, is as follows: DAGVTQSPTHLIKTRGQQVTLRCSPISGHKSVSWYQQVLGQGPQFIFQYYEKEERGRGNFPDRFSARQFPNYSSELNVNALLLGDSALYLCASSFRGYGNTIYFGEGSWLTVV.

The chain joins TRBV2 to TRBJ2-1; 11 nucleotides agree with TRBD2. Per the germline V gene, CDR1 is SNHLY and CDR2 is FYNNEI. With V trimmed by 5 bases and J by 4 bases, 13 bases remained unmatched. This CDR3 contains 18 residues. The CDR3 region is CASSPHPQGLAVYNEQFF. DNA for the CDR3: TGTGCCAGCAGTCCCCACCCCCAGGGACTAGCGGTATACAATGAGCAGTTCTTC.

J is TRBJ1-5 and V is TRBV7-3; D remains unclear. Germline V gene lookup returns CDR1 SGHTA and CDR2 FQGTGA. V lost 6 bases to trimming and J lost 3 bases, with 15 bases between them. The CDR3 consists of 15 residues. CDR3 residues: CASSRRVSDNQPQHF. CDR3 sequence (DNA): TGTGCCAGCAGTAGACGGGTCTCAGACAATCAGCCCCAGCATTTT. Together with reference TRBV7-3 and TRBJ1-5, the CDR3 gives the full variable domain: GAGVSQTPSNKVTEKGKYVELRCDPISGHTALYWYRQSLGQGPEFLIYFQGTGAADDSGLPNDRFFAVRPEGSVSTLKIQRTERGDSAVYLCASSRRVSDNQPQHFGDGTRLSIL.

For this clone: Different DNA sequences within this sample yield the same CDR3. J is TRBJ2-5 and V is TRBV5-1; unclear D gene. Trimming cost V 0 bases and J 3 bases, with 6 bases left between them. CDR3 length equals 13 residues. Looked up from germline, CDR1 is SGHRS and CDR2 is YFSETQ. CDR3 sequence: CASSLVPEETQYF. The CDR3 DNA follows: TGCGCCAGCAGCTTGGTCCCAGAAGAGACCCAGTACTTC.

The V gene is TRBV10-3, the J gene TRBJ2-5; perhaps TRBD1 as D (6 bases). V gave up 4 bases and J gave up 2 bases, with 11 bases separating them. The CDR3 is 14 residues long. The germline V gene encodes CDR1 ENHRY and CDR2 SYGVKD. DNA for the CDR3: TGTGCCATCAGTGGAGGCAGGGGTCAAGAGACCCAGTACTTC. Translated: CAISGGRGQETQYF.

The chain is built from TRBV4-1 and TRBJ1-2, with 7 bases lining up with TRBD1. J gave up 4 bases and V 0 bases, and 5 bases lay outside the gene matches. CDR3 length: 15 amino acids. Germline V gene sequence: CDR1 MGHRA, CDR2 YSYEKL. CDR3 sequence: CASSQEWDSSYGYTF. DNA for the CDR3: TGCGCCAGCAGCCAAGAGTGGGACAGCAGCTATGGCTACACCTTC.

The chain has TRBV18 and TRBJ2-7; 11 nucleotides line up with TRBD2. The CDR3 extends over 16 amino acids. Trimming at V came to 5 bases and at J to 3 bases, leaving 9 bases not matched to a gene. Germline V gives CDR1 KGHSH, CDR2 LQKENI. Here the CDR3 DNA reads TGTGCCAGCTCATCAAGTGGGACTAGCGGTCGCTACGAGCAGTACGTC. Translating it yields CASSSSGTSGRYEQYV.

The chain employs TRBV5-6 and TRBJ1-4, with TRBD1 identical over 9 bases. Unmatched junction bases numbered 7, after V lost 2 bases and J lost 14 bases. Looked up from germline, CDR1 is SGHDT and CDR2 is YYEEEE. There are 13 residues in the CDR3. The CDR3 is CASSFSAGQGLFF. The CDR3 DNA reads TGTGCCAGCAGCTTTTCGGCGGGACAGGGTCTGTTTTTT.